These 23 T cell receptor beta chains originate from one sample sequenced in a study of regulatory T cells in long-lasting Graves disease. Time point in this sample: newly diagnosed GD, antithyroid drugs for less than 3 months. The authors made the TCR library using RNA they extracted from PBMCs. CDR3-region Arm-PCR and iRepertoire HTBI primers produced the TCR beta libraries. TCRdb itself ran the multiplex PCR reads through MiXCR, one entry per CDR3 protein. The table records about 540,000 distinct CDR3 sequences, approximately 13% of them present only once. A further study also used this sample, focusing on T cells in Graves' hyperthyroidism and ophthalmopathy.

The sample in question was peripheral blood mononuclear cells (PBMCs), obtained at new diagnosis, from a patient treated with antithyroid drugs. Source of these receptors: a man aged 25 to 40 with Graves disease.

This clonotype was seen a handful of times. V usage is TRBV5-4 and J usage is TRBJ2-1; D gene ambiguous. The CDR3 contains 12 residues. The germline V gene has CDR1 SGHNT and CDR2 YYREEE (reference sequence). With 5 bases removed from V and 5 bases from J, the gap between germline ends came to 8 bases. CDR3 amino acids: CASSHANNEQFF. The CDR3 nucleotides read TGTGCCAGCAGTCACGCAAACAATGAGCAGTTCTTC.

The chain couples TRBV30 to TRBJ2-3; 9 nucleotides align to TRBD2. The V segment lost 3 bases and the J segment 0 bases; nucleotides outside the gene matches: 4. Per the germline V gene, CDR1 is GTSNPN and CDR2 is SVGIG (reference sequence). The CDR3 contains 15 residues. The CDR3 loop is CAWSGLAGSTDTQYF. DNA for the CDR3: TGTGCCTGGAGCGGGCTAGCGGGAAGCACAGATACGCAGTATTTT. Filled out from reference TRBV30 and TRBJ2-3, the complete variable domain reads SQTIHQWPATLVQPVGSPLSLECTVEGTSNPNLYWYRQAAGRGLQLLFYSVGIGQISSEVPQNLSASRPQDRQFILSSKKLLLSDSGFYLCAWSGLAGSTDTQYFGPGTRLTVL.

There are a few counts of this clonotype. The chain combines TRBV20-1 with TRBJ2-2, with 7 nucleotides matching TRBD2. Germline loops: CDR1 DFQATT, CDR2 SNEGSKA (reference sequence). The CDR3 is made up of 16 amino acids. V shed 3 bases and J 5 bases; nucleotides not matched to a gene: 12. The CDR3 region is CSARWRGKIFTGELFF. The CDR3 region has the DNA TGCAGTGCTAGGTGGCGGGGGAAGATCTTTACCGGGGAGCTGTTTTTT.

For this clonotype: The junction and the germline gene differ at one end; a read error may be behind it. The chain combines TRBV2 with TRBJ1-2; D remains ambiguous. The germline V gene encodes CDR1 SNHLY and CDR2 FYNNEI. This CDR3 has 15 residues. The CDR3 bases are TGTACCAGCAGCTCGAGACCGGACCGCGGCTATGGCTACACCTTC. Translated: CTSSSRPDRGYGYTF.

At least ten counts were recorded for this clonotype. V and J are TRBV27 and TRBJ2-7; 9 nucleotides align to TRBD2. The trim removed 6 bases at V and 0 bases at J, leaving 12 bases unmatched. The germline gives CDR1 MNHEY, CDR2 SMNVEV (reference sequence). The CDR3 is 17 amino acids. The CDR3 DNA follows: TGTGCCAGCAGCCGAGGGGGGCTAGCGGGATACTCCTACGAGCAGTACTTC. The encoded protein is CASSRGGLAGYSYEQYF.

Many counts were recorded for this clonotype. The rearrangement joins TRBV5-1 to TRBJ1-1; a possible D gene is TRBD1 (5 bases). CDR3 length: 15 residues. V dropped 0 bases and J dropped 1 base, with 10 bases sitting between them. The germline V gene has CDR1 SGHRS and CDR2 YFSETQ. This CDR3 is CASSLADRPNTEAFF. Written as DNA, the CDR3 is TGCGCCAGCAGCTTGGCAGACAGACCGAACACTGAAGCTTTCTTT.

Ten or more counts support this clonotype. This chain uses TRBV24-1 with TRBJ2-3; D is uncertain. V was trimmed by 3 bases and J by 2 bases, leaving 8 bases between them. The CDR3 consists of 14 residues. Germline V gives CDR1 KGHDR, CDR2 SFDVKD. In DNA form, the CDR3 reads TGTGCCACCAGTGATCCACCGTTCACAGATACGCAGTATTTT. Amino acid sequence: CATSDPPFTDTQYF.

This clonotype has ten or more counts. This sequence joins TRBV20-1 and TRBJ2-3, with 13 bases aligning to TRBD2. Germline values: CDR1 DFQATT, CDR2 SNEGSKA (reference sequence). V lost 3 bases, J lost 2 bases, and 5 bases stayed unmatched. There are 16 residues in the CDR3. Written as DNA, the CDR3 is TGCAGTGCTAGGCTGGGGACTAGCGGGACCACAGATACGCAGTATTTT. This codes for CSARLGTSGTTDTQYF.

This clonotype was counted many times. This chain joins TRBV27 and TRBJ1-4; D is perhaps TRBD1 (5 bases). Per germline, CDR1 MNHEY and CDR2 SMNVEV (reference sequence). The ends were cut back, 3 bases at V and 5 bases at J, with 13 bases in the middle. The CDR3 has 15 amino acids. CDR3 nucleotides: TGTGCCAGCAGTTTGTCAACGGGACGGAATGAAAAACTGTTTTTT. The encoded protein is CASSLSTGRNEKLFF.

This clonotype was counted a few times. This chain joins TRBV5-1 and TRBJ1-2; a weak D match, TRBD1 (6 bases). The CDR3 loop spans 17 amino acids. Looked up from germline, CDR1 is SGHRS and CDR2 is YFSETQ. Between the trimmed V and J ends, which lost 1 base and 7 bases, there was a span of 23 bases. The CDR3 sequence: CASSLTPSGGAHGGYTF. The DNA of the CDR3 is TGCGCCAGCAGCTTGACGCCCTCTGGGGGGGCGCATGGTGGCTACACCTTC.

In its sample, this clonotype was seen many times. The chain is built from TRBV6-2 or TRBV6-3 and TRBJ2-7, with a possible D match to TRBD1 (6 bases). V lost 6 bases and J 2 bases, leaving 14 bases between the germline ends. Germline loops: CDR1 MNHEY, CDR2 SVGEGT. This CDR3 region has 14 residues. The CDR3 region is CASRHRDTTYEQYF. The CDR3 DNA is TGTGCCAGCAGGCACCGGGACACCACCTACGAGCAGTACTTC.

This clonotype was found many times. The V gene is TRBV2, the J gene TRBJ2-1; D is undetermined. The germline V and J ends were trimmed by 6 bases and 6 bases, with 15 bases remaining between them. Germline lookup yields CDR1 SNHLY and CDR2 FYNNEI. The CDR3 has 14 residues. In DNA form, the CDR3 reads TGTGCCAGCAGAGAGGTGGGATCGGTCAATGAGCAGTTCTTC. Protein product: CASREVGSVNEQFF.

The genes are TRBV20-1 and TRBJ2-1, with 11 bases aligning to TRBD2. The CDR3 length is 15 residues. J gave up 4 bases and V 0 bases, and 2 bases lay outside the gene matches. Germline assignment: CDR1 DFQATT and CDR2 SNEGSKA (reference sequence). The CDR3 protein is CSAREGLAVYNEQFF. DNA of the CDR3: TGCAGTGCTAGAGAGGGACTAGCGGTTTACAATGAGCAGTTCTTC.

This clonotype was picked up many times. V is TRBV3-1 and J is TRBJ2-3; 9 bases are a match to TRBD1. In germline, CDR1 is LGHDT, CDR2 YNNKEL (reference sequence). The V segment lost 1 base and the J segment 2 bases; nucleotides outside the gene matches: 1. CDR3 length: 15 residues. The CDR3 DNA reads as TGTGCCAGCAGCCAAGGGACAGGGGACACAGATACGCAGTATTTT. Amino acid sequence: CASSQGTGDTDTQYF.

This clonotype was found many times. The rearrangement uses TRBV12-3 or TRBV12-4 and TRBJ2-1; 14 bases align to TRBD2. Losses at the gene ends were 5 bases for V and 7 bases for J; bases not matched to a gene: 10. The length of the CDR3 is 17 residues. CDR3 nucleotides: TGTGCCAGCAGTCCCGCGTCGGGACTAGCGGGAGAGAATGAGCAGTTCTTC. Protein product: CASSPASGLAGENEQFF.

This clonotype appeared many times. The rearrangement uses TRBV7-2 and TRBJ2-7; maybe TRBD1 (5 bases). The CDR3 loop spans 13 amino acids. V lost 6 bases to trimming and J lost 2 bases, with 11 bases between them. Per germline, CDR1 SGHTA and CDR2 FQGNSA. This chain's CDR3 is CASRLTGTYEQYF. The CDR3 nucleotides are TGTGCCAGCAGGTTAACAGGTACCTACGAGCAGTACTTC.

This clonotype appeared many times. The chain is built from TRBV20-1 and TRBJ2-7, with 7 nucleotides matching TRBD2. Trimming took 3 bases from V and 5 from J; bases not matched to a gene: 7. Germline assignment: CDR1 DFQATT and CDR2 SNEGSKA (reference sequence). The CDR3 spans 13 residues. The DNA of the CDR3 is TGCAGTGCTAGTGGACCTGGACTAGACGAGCAGTACTTC. As protein: CSASGPGLDEQYF.

This clonotype came up a few times. The chain combines TRBV27 with TRBJ1-1; D not certain. CDR1 MNHEY and CDR2 SMNVEV come from the germline V gene (reference sequence). The CDR3 extends over 13 amino acids. Trimming left V 3 bases short and J 5 bases short, with 10 bases between. Here the CDR3 DNA reads TGTGCCAGCAGTTTGTACAGAGGGACTGAAGCTTTCTTT. Its protein is CASSLYRGTEAFF.

Ten or more counts support this clonotype. The V gene is TRBV2, the J gene TRBJ2-1, with D perhaps TRBD2 (5 bases). There are 10 residues in the CDR3. Trimming removed 9 bases from V and 10 bases from J, with 10 bases in between. Germline V gives CDR1 SNHLY, CDR2 FYNNEI. CDR3 sequence reads: CARDGGEQFF. CDR3 nucleotide sequence: TGTGCCAGGGACGGCGGGGAGCAGTTCTTC.

The CDR3 nucleotides read TGTGCCAGCAGCTCGACAGGGTATATGACCGGGGAGCTGTTTTTT. It specifies CASSSTGYMTGELFF. The J gene is TRBJ2-2, the V gene TRBV7-6, with 7 bases aligning to TRBD1. Per the germline V gene, CDR1 is SGHVS and CDR2 is FNYEAQ. The V gene end was trimmed by 4 bases and the J gene end by 5 bases; junction bases not matched to a gene: 7. The CDR3 loop spans 15 amino acids.

The sample holds a few counts of this clonotype. The CDR3 is CASSPSRGRGPYEQYF. As DNA, the CDR3 is TGTGCCAGCTCACCCTCCAGGGGACGAGGGCCCTACGAGCAGTACTTC. The chain is built from TRBV18 and TRBJ2-7; possible D gene TRBD1, 6 bases. CDR3 length: 16 residues. Germline V gene data show CDR1 as KGHSH and CDR2 as LQKENI. V shed 3 bases and J shed 2 bases, with 17 bases lying between them.

The V call is TRBV9, the J call TRBJ2-6, with 9 bases aligning to TRBD1. The CDR3 loop spans 15 amino acids. The V gene end was trimmed by 5 bases and the J gene end by 2 bases; junction bases not matched to a gene: 2. Germline lookup yields CDR1 SGDLS and CDR2 YYNGEE. The CDR3 DNA reads TGTGCCAGCAGAGGACAGGGGCCTGGGGCCAACGTCCTGACTTTC. It codes for CASRGQGPGANVLTF.

This clonotype showed up many times. The V and J genes are TRBV29-1 and TRBJ2-1; no definite D call. CDR1 is SQVTM and CDR2 is ANQGSEA in the germline V gene. V was clipped by 8 bases and J by 5 bases, with 16 bases between them. This CDR3 comprises 13 residues. CDR3 in DNA: TGCAGCTCCCTCGGGCTGGACCACAATGAGCAGTTCTTC. This encodes CSSLGLDHNEQFF.